The TCR beta chain described here comes from a study of T cell repertoires in cytomegalovirus infection. TCRdb re-analysed the reads in MiXCR, keeping a single row per CDR3 protein. The data show approximately 140,000 distinct CDR3 sequences, 8.8% seen once. This clonotype was counted ten times or more. CDR1 and CDR2 (germline): SGHAT, FQNNGV. The CDR3 sequence is 15 residues long. The V and J ends lost 0 bases and 2 bases respectively, with 9 bases between them. This chain uses TRBV11-2 with TRBJ2-3; no definite D call. The sequenced material came from PBMCs. The receptor was derived from a human donor in good health (CMV status not recorded). Some clones in this sample may be carry-over from other donors' samples. CDR3 sequence reads: CASSLDRTYTDTQYF. The CDR3 nucleotides are TGTGCCAGCAGCTTAGACCGGACCTACACAGATACGCAGTATTTT.